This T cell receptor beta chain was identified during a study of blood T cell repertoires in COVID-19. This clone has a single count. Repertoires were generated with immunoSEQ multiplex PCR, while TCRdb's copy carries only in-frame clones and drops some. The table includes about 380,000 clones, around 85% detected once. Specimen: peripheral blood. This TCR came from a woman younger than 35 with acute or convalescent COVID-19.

The chain's CDR3 is CASRLNEKLFF. CDR3 coding DNA: TGTGCCAGCAGACTTAATGAAAAACTGTTTTTT. The rearrangement joins TRBV28 to TRBJ1-4; D not resolved. Germline-derived CDR1 and CDR2 are MDHEN and SYDVKM. V was clipped by 6 bases and J by 4 bases, with 3 bases between them. The CDR3 length is 11 residues.